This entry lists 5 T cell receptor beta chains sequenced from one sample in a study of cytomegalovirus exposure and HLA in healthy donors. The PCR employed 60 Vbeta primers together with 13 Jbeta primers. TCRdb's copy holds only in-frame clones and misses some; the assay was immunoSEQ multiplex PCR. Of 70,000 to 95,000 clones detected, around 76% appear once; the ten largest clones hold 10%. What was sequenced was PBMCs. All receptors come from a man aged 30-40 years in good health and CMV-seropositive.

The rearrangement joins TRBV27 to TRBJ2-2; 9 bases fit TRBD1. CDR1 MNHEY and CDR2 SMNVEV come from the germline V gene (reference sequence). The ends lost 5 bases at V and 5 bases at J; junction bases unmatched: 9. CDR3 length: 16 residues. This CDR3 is CASSARDRVGTGELFF. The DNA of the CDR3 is TGTGCCAGCAGTGCCAGGGACAGGGTTGGGACCGGGGAGCTGTTTTTT.

The CDR3 here is CASCGKDSSNRSTGELFF. The CDR3 nucleotides are TGTGCCAGCTGCGGTAAAGACAGTTCAAACCGCTCCACCGGGGAGCTGTTTTTT. The chain joins TRBV18 to TRBJ2-2, with D possibly matching TRBD1 (5 bases). Germline-derived CDR1 and CDR2 are KGHSH and LQKENI. The CDR3 length is 18 residues. V was trimmed by 7 bases and J by 4 bases, leaving 25 bases between them.

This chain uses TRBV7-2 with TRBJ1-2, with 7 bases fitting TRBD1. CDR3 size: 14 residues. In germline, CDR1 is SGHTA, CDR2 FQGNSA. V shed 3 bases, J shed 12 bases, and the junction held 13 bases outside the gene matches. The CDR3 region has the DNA TGTGCCAGCAGCTTTGGGGTTAAGGGACAGATGAACACCTTC. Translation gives CASSFGVKGQMNTF.

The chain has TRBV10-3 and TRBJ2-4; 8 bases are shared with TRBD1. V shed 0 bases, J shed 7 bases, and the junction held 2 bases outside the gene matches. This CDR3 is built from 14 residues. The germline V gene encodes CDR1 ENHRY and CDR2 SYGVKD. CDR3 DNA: TGTGCCATCAGTGAGTCGACAGGGGTGAACATTCAGTACTTC. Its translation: CAISESTGVNIQYF.

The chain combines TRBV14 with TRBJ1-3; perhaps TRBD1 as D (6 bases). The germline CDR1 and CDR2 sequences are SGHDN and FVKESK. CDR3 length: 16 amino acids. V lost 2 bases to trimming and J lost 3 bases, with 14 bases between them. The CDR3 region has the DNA TGTGCCAGCAGCCAAAGGACAGCCCTATATGGAAACACCATATATTTT. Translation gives CASSQRTALYGNTIYF.